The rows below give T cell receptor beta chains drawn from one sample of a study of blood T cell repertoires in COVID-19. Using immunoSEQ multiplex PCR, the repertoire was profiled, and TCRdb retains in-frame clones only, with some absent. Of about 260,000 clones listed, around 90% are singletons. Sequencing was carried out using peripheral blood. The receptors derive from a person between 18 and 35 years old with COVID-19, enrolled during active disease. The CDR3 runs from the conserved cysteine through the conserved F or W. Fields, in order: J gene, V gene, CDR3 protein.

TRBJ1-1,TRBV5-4,CASSLGTIRDEAFF
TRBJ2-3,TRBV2,CASFTSRTDTQYF
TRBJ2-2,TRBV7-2,CASSPGTGEDTGELFF
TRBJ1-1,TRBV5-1,CASSTGQTNTEAFF
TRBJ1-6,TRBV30,CAWSRGKSPLHF
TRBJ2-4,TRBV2,CASREDIQYF
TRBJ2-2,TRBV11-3,CASSLSLGQGTGELFF
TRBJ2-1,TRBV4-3,CASSHLAYRSGSRANEQFF
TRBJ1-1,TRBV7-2,CASSLGRRFDTEAFF
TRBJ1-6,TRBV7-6,CASSERDRGRYNSPLHF
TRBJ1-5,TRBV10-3,CAISKDRESQPQHF
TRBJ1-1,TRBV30,CAWSGGTVMNTEAFF
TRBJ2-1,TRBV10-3,CAISETPRINEQFF
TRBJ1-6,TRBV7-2,CASSFYRESLDSYNSPLHF
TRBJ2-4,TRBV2,CASGAAPGDIQYF
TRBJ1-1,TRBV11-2,CASSPVGRGANTEAFF
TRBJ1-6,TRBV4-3,CASSQDYQGAGYSPLHF
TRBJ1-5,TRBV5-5,CASSSVPGQGLGQPQHF
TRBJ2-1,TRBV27,CASRIRAETSVSEQFF
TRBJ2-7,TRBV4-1,CASSQRTESSYEQYF
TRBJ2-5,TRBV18,CASSPEDRVDWETQYF
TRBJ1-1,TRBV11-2,CASSLVQTGKAFF
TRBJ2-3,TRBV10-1,CASSESWSGRNPDTQYF
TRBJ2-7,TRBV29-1,CSVEEAGREQYF
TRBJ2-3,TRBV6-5,CASSSPTSGKYTQYF
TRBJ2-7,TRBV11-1,CASSLGGTTYEQYF
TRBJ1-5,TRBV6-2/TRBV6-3,CASSPLFFDRSNQPQHF
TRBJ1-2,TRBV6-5,CASTHDRYGYTF